A single sample gave rise to the 31 T cell receptor beta chains below, sequenced in a study of cytomegalovirus exposure and HLA in healthy donors. Researchers ran the PCR with 60 Vbeta and 13 Jbeta primers. Profiling relied on immunoSEQ multiplex PCR, and the TCRdb table lists in-frame clones only, not all of them. The table shows roughly 100,000 clones, with over 75% occurring only once. Sequences were obtained from PBMCs. These TCRs come from a young man in good health and CMV-seropositive.

The rearrangement links TRBV2 to TRBJ2-1; D uncertain. The CDR3 loop spans 14 amino acids. Trimming removed 5 bases at V and 0 bases at J, with 8 bases between. In germline, CDR1 is SNHLY, CDR2 FYNNEI. CDR3: CASSNSRSYNEQFF. The CDR3 coding sequence is TGTGCCAGCAGTAACAGTCGCTCCTACAATGAGCAGTTCTTC.

This clone was picked up one time. The chain carries TRBV9 and TRBJ2-3; no clear D gene. Germline CDR1 is SGDLS and CDR2 is YYNGEE. The ends were cut back, 3 bases at V and 2 bases at J, with 10 bases in the middle. The CDR3 length is 14 residues. The CDR3 loop is CASSGNSHTDTQYF. The CDR3 region has the DNA TGTGCCAGCAGCGGTAACTCTCACACAGATACGCAGTATTTT. The full variable domain, completed using reference TRBV9 and TRBJ2-3, is DSGVTQTPKHLITATGQRVTLRCSPRSGDLSVYWYQQSLDQGLQFLIQYYNGEERAKGNILERFSAQQFPDLHSELNLSSLELGDSALYFCASSGNSHTDTQYFGPGTRLTVL.

The V call is TRBV6-1, the J call TRBJ1-4, with 10 bases fitting TRBD1. The J segment lost 6 bases and the V segment lost 4 bases, leaving 8 bases of the junction unmatched. The germline gives CDR1 MNHNS, CDR2 SASEGT. There are 16 residues in the CDR3. The CDR3, as DNA: TGTGCCAGCAGTGGAGTGGTCGGGACAGGGGATGAAAAACTGTTTTTT. Its translation: CASSGVVGTGDEKLFF.

This clone occurred a few times. The CDR3 here is CASSWRGINEKLFF. The DNA of the CDR3 is TGCGCCAGCAGCTGGAGGGGAATTAATGAAAAACTGTTTTTT. The V and J genes are TRBV5-1 and TRBJ1-4; the D gene is possibly TRBD1 (5 bases). The CDR3 runs 14 residues. V was shortened by 3 bases and J by 4 bases, with 10 bases between the two germline ends. CDR1 is SGHRS and CDR2 is YFSETQ in the germline V gene.

In its sample, this clone was seen once. Germline and junction disagree at one end, which may indicate a read error. The chain uses TRBV6-1 and TRBJ1-6; 8 positions match TRBD1. The CDR3 has 14 amino acids. CDR1 and CDR2 from the germline V gene are MNHNS and SASEGT. In DNA, the CDR3 is TGTGCCAGCAGTGACAGGGGGCGATCCTCACCCCCCCACTTT. Protein: CASSDRGRSSPPHF.

The count of this clone is one. The V and J genes are TRBV7-2 and TRBJ2-1; 8 nucleotides align to TRBD2. Trimming at V came to 7 bases and at J to 2 bases, leaving 7 bases not matched to a gene. CDR3 length: 15 amino acids. Germline values: CDR1 SGHTA, CDR2 FQGNSA. The CDR3 loop reads CASKGLEGPYNEQFF. CDR3 sequence (DNA): TGTGCCAGCAAGGGACTAGAGGGCCCCTACAATGAGCAGTTCTTC.

V is TRBV7-9 and J is TRBJ1-2; D remains ambiguous. Germline-derived CDR1 and CDR2 are SEHNR and FQNEAQ (reference sequence). V was pared by 2 bases and J by 6 bases, with 7 bases between. This CDR3 has 12 amino acids. CDR3 nucleotides: TGTGCCAGCAGCTTAAGCGGTCATGGCTACACCTTC. Translating gives CASSLSGHGYTF.

The chain's CDR3 is CASTPGLADEQFF. The DNA of the CDR3 is TGTGCCAGCACCCCGGGACTAGCGGATGAGCAGTTCTTC. The rearrangement links TRBV5-4 to TRBJ2-1, with 11 bases identical to TRBD2. The CDR3 totals 13 residues. From germline, CDR1 is SGHNT and CDR2 YYREEE (reference sequence). Losses at the gene ends were 6 bases for V and 8 bases for J; bases not matched to a gene: 4.

This clone has just a few counts. The V and J genes are TRBV2 and TRBJ1-6; a possible D gene is TRBD1 (6 bases). V lost 7 bases and J 0 bases, leaving 19 bases between the germline ends. This CDR3 is built from 18 residues. CDR1 and CDR2 (germline): SNHLY, FYNNEI. This chain's CDR3 is CASTSEGGVGSYNSPLHF. The CDR3 DNA follows: TGTGCCAGCACAAGTGAAGGGGGGGTCGGCTCCTATAATTCACCCCTCCACTTT.

CDR3 bases: TGTGCCAGCAGCGGCGTCCGGGGTACGGCTAGCGAGCAGTACTTC. This encodes CASSGVRGTASEQYF. The V gene is TRBV2, the J gene TRBJ2-7; a possible D gene is TRBD2 (5 bases). The germline V gene has CDR1 SNHLY and CDR2 FYNNEI. The V end lost 6 bases, the J end lost 6 bases, and 21 bases lay between the germline ends. This CDR3 region has 15 residues.

The table lists this clone with a few counts. The chain carries TRBV4-1 and TRBJ2-7, with TRBD1 identical over 10 bases. CDR3 length: 15 residues. V gave up 1 base and J gave up 2 bases; unmatched junction bases: 2. Germline CDR1 MGHRA, CDR2 YSYEKL. Written as DNA, the CDR3 is TGCGCCAGCAGCCAAGGACAGGGGGCCCCCTACGAGCAGTACTTC. Amino acid sequence: CASSQGQGAPYEQYF.

The rearrangement uses TRBV7-8 and TRBJ1-3, with 8 bases matching TRBD1. The CDR3 has 14 amino acids. J lost 4 bases, V lost 5 bases, and 4 bases had no gene match. The germline V gene has CDR1 SGHVS and CDR2 FQNEAQ. In DNA, the CDR3 is TGTGCCAGCAGCCTAGGGACAGGAGGAAACACCATATATTTT. Amino acids: CASSLGTGGNTIYF.

In its sample, this clone was seen once. V and J are TRBV5-1 and TRBJ2-7; a possible D gene is TRBD1 (6 bases). Per germline, CDR1 SGHRS and CDR2 YFSETQ. The V and J ends lost 6 bases and 0 bases respectively, with 13 bases between them. The CDR3 is 14 amino acids. Here the CDR3 reads CASKNREYSYEQYF. The CDR3 DNA reads as TGCGCCAGCAAGAACAGGGAGTACTCCTACGAGCAGTACTTC. Using reference TRBV5-1 and TRBJ2-7 for the parts outside the CDR3, the full variable domain is KAGVTQTPRYLIKTRGQQVTLSCSPISGHRSVSWYQQTPGQGLQFLFEYFSETQRNKGNFPGRFSGRQFSNSRSEMNVSTLELGDSALYLCASKNREYSYEQYFGPGTRLTVT.

The chain joins TRBV5-4 to TRBJ2-2, with D maybe TRBD1 (6 bases). Germline assignment: CDR1 SGHNT and CDR2 YYREEE (reference sequence). The CDR3 sequence is 16 residues long. Deletions cut 3 bases from V and 5 bases from J, with 17 bases between. The CDR3 here is CASSSREQGRTGELFF. The CDR3 nucleotides are TGTGCCAGCAGCTCACGCGAACAGGGTAGGACCGGGGAGCTGTTTTTT.

This clone showed up just once. The V and J genes are TRBV5-6 and TRBJ2-7; 8 positions agree with TRBD2. Losses at the gene ends were 4 bases for V and 6 bases for J; bases not matched to a gene: 15. This CDR3 has 16 residues. Germline V gene lookup returns CDR1 SGHDT and CDR2 YYEEEE. CDR3 nucleotides: TGTGCCAGCAGCCGGCCCCGCTCGGGGGGGCAAGGCGAGCAGTACTTC. It encodes CASSRPRSGGQGEQYF.

The chain employs TRBV4-2 and TRBJ1-2, with D maybe TRBD1 (6 bases). The germline V gene has CDR1 LGHNA and CDR2 YNFKEQ. Trimming left V 1 base short and J 12 bases short, with 15 bases between. This CDR3 has 13 residues. The CDR3 nucleotides are TGTGCCAGCAGCCAAGGGCCCGGGGGGCAGAACACCTTC. Amino acids: CASSQGPGGQNTF.

The table lists this clone with a few counts. The chain employs TRBV7-9 and TRBJ2-4, with D perhaps matching TRBD2 (6 bases). With 2 bases removed from V and 5 bases from J, the gap between germline ends came to 16 bases. The CDR3 extends over 16 amino acids. Germline V gives CDR1 SEHNR, CDR2 FQNEAQ (reference sequence). The CDR3 spells CASSLILRRDQNIQYF. The CDR3 DNA follows: TGTGCCAGCAGCTTAATCCTTCGGCGGGACCAAAACATTCAGTACTTC.

CDR3 in DNA: TGCGCCAGCAGCCAAGATAGCGCGGGGGGGCTGTACGAGCAGTACTTC. Amino acids: CASSQDSAGGLYEQYF. The chain recombines TRBV4-1 with TRBJ2-7; the match to TRBD2 covers 9 bases. The CDR3 is 16 residues long. J gave up 4 bases and V 0 bases, and 7 bases lay outside the gene matches. CDR1 is MGHRA, CDR2 YSYEKL, per germline.

The V call is TRBV19, the J call TRBJ2-7, with TRBD2 as a possible D gene (6 bases). The CDR3 covers 15 residues. Trimming stripped 9 bases from V and 0 bases from J, with 18 bases between. Germline V gene data show CDR1 as LNHDA and CDR2 as SQIVND (reference sequence). CDR3 nucleotides: TGTGCCAGCTCTACCTCAGCGGGTGGCTCCTACGAGCAGTACTTC. It specifies CASSTSAGGSYEQYF.

The chain links TRBV18 to TRBJ2-5, with 8 bases lining up with TRBD2. Trimming at V came to 5 bases and at J to 4 bases, leaving 9 bases not matched to a gene. Germline V CDR1 and CDR2: KGHSH, LQKENI. CDR3 size: 15 residues. CDR3: CASSAVAGRGETQYF. The CDR3 DNA sequence: TGTGCCAGCTCAGCCGTAGCGGGGAGGGGAGAGACCCAGTACTTC.

This sequence joins TRBV6-5 and TRBJ1-5; no reliable D call. V was pared by 6 bases and J by 6 bases, with 12 bases between. Germline loops: CDR1 MNHEY, CDR2 SVGAGI. This CDR3 contains 13 residues. CDR3 amino acids: CASSDSLGQPQHF. The CDR3 nucleotides are TGTGCCAGCAGCGACTCCCTTGGTCAGCCCCAGCATTTT.

The chain couples TRBV6-1 to TRBJ2-5, with 8 bases lining up with TRBD2. The V gene end was trimmed by 3 bases and the J gene end by 4 bases; junction bases not matched to a gene: 10. The CDR3 is 16 residues long. Germline V gene data show CDR1 as MNHNS and CDR2 as SASEGT. The CDR3 spells CASSEGLVGYGETQYF. CDR3 nucleotide sequence: TGTGCCAGCAGTGAGGGACTAGTGGGGTATGGAGAGACCCAGTACTTC.

This clone was counted once. CDR3 sequence: CASSSEEQGTSYGYTF. CDR3 DNA sequence: TGTGCCAGCAGTTCCGAAGAGCAGGGTACGTCTTATGGCTACACCTTC. This chain uses TRBV6-5 with TRBJ1-2; D may be TRBD1 (5 bases). V was trimmed by 4 bases and J by 5 bases, leaving 20 bases between them. The length of the CDR3 is 16 residues. Germline values: CDR1 MNHEY, CDR2 SVGAGI.

The chain joins TRBV29-1 to TRBJ1-1; 10 nucleotides match TRBD1. CDR3 size: 12 residues. The V gene's germline CDR1 is SQVTM and CDR2 ANQGSEA. Trimming took 8 bases from V and 7 from J; bases not matched to a gene: 7. CDR3 residues: CSPRDRGGEAFF. The CDR3 DNA is TGCAGCCCGCGGGACAGGGGCGGTGAAGCTTTCTTT.

This chain joins TRBV7-3 and TRBJ2-3; no firm D call. The CDR3 loop spans 13 amino acids. Germline V gives CDR1 SGHTA, CDR2 FQGTGA. V was pared by 5 bases and J by 5 bases, with 11 bases between. CDR3 DNA: TGTGCCAGCAGCCCTCCTTCGGGAGATACGCAGTATTTT. Residues: CASSPPSGDTQYF.

The chain combines TRBV5-6 with TRBJ1-4; 8 bases are a match to TRBD1. Germline V gene lookup returns CDR1 SGHDT and CDR2 YYEEEE. The junction had 10 bases not matched to a gene; V was cut back by 2 bases and J by 4 bases. The CDR3 totals 17 residues. CDR3 sequence: CASSFGTGTGHNEKLFF. The CDR3 nucleotides read TGTGCCAGCAGCTTTGGTACCGGGACAGGACATAATGAAAAACTGTTTTTT.

The chain employs TRBV6-6 and TRBJ2-3; D not resolved. The length of the CDR3 is 11 residues. V lost 5 bases, J lost 6 bases, and 6 bases lay in between. In germline, CDR1 is MNHNY, CDR2 SVGAGI (reference sequence). CDR3 sequence (DNA): TGTGCCAGCAGTCCCGGGGATACGCAGTATTTT. Amino acids: CASSPGDTQYF.

This sequence joins TRBV4-3 and TRBJ2-3, with 15 bases that match TRBD2. V lost 4 bases and J lost 4; bases outside the gene matches: 3. CDR1 LGHNA and CDR2 YSLEER come from the germline V gene. This CDR3 spans 16 amino acids. CDR3 region: CASSRTSGGVSDTQYF. Here the CDR3 DNA reads TGCGCCAGCAGCCGGACTAGCGGGGGGGTGTCAGATACGCAGTATTTT.

This clone was observed a few times. The chain has TRBV5-4 and TRBJ1-2; a possible D gene is TRBD1 (6 bases). V dropped 4 bases and J dropped 5 bases, with 12 bases sitting between them. The CDR3 has 13 residues. The V gene's germline CDR1 is SGHNT and CDR2 YYREEE (reference sequence). The CDR3 bases are TGTGCCAGCAGCCCAACCGGGACATATGGCTACACCTTC. Translated: CASSPTGTYGYTF.

The V and J genes are TRBV21-1 and TRBJ1-4. TRBV21-1 is a recognized pseudogene. The CDR3 is 19 residues long. In nucleotides, the CDR3 is TGTGCCAGCAGCAAAGCGCGGTTGGCGTTAAGGCATCGGGAAGAAAAACTGTTTTTT. Protein sequence: CASSKARLALRHREEKLFF.

In its sample, this clone was seen once. The same CDR3 can be traced to other DNA sequences in this sample. The V and J genes are TRBV15 and TRBJ2-5; 14 bases are shared with TRBD2. The CDR3 length is 15 residues. Germline V gene lookup returns CDR1 LNHNV and CDR2 YYDKDF (reference sequence). The V gene end was trimmed by 5 bases and the J gene end by 2 bases; junction bases not matched to a gene: 1. CDR3 residues: CATSGLAGGQETQYF. CDR3 nucleotide sequence: TGTGCCACCAGCGGACTAGCGGGGGGTCAAGAGACCCAGTACTTC.